This TCR beta chain derives from a study of shared clonotypes between healthy human individuals. Profiled with immunoSEQ multiplex PCR; TCRdb holds only in-frame clones, not every one. The sample shows millions of clones, about 95% of them seen only once. This CDR3 region has 15 residues. CDR1 is WSHSY and CDR2 is SAAADI in the germline V gene. V lost 2 bases and J lost 9; bases outside the gene matches: 5. The donors were all Caucasian adults (living in Nashville, Tennessee). It was into CD45RA+ naive and CD45RA-negative memory subsets that the CD4+ cells were split. This clonotype was obtained from a man aged 18 to 30 in good health. The sample taken for sequencing was naive CD4+ T cells sorted from blood. Described subset: CD45RA+ positively selected. The chain is built from TRBV10-2 and TRBJ2-1, with 12 bases identical to TRBD2. CDR3 nucleotide sequence: TGCGCCAGCAGTGAGAGAGCTAGCGGGAGGGGTGAGCAGTTCTTC. Residues: CASSERASGRGEQFF.